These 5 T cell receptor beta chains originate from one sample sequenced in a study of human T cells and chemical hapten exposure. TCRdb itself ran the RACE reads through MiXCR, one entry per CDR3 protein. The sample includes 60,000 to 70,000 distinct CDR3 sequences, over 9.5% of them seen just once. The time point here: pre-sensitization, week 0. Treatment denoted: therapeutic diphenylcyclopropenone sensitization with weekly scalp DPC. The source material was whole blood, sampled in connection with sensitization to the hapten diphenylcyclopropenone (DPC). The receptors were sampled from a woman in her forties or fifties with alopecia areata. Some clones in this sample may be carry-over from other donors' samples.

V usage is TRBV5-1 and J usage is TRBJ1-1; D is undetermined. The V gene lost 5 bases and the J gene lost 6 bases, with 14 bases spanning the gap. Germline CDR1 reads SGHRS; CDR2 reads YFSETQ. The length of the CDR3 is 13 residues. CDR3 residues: CASRRVKGSEAFF. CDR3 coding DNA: TGCGCCAGCAGACGCGTTAAGGGTTCTGAAGCTTTCTTT.

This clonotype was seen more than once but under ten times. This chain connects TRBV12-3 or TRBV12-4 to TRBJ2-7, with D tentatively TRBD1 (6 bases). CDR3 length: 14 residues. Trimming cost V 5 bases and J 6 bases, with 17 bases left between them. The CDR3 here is CASSPGHHTGEQYF. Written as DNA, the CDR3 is TGTGCCAGCAGTCCGGGACATCATACGGGCGAGCAGTACTTC.

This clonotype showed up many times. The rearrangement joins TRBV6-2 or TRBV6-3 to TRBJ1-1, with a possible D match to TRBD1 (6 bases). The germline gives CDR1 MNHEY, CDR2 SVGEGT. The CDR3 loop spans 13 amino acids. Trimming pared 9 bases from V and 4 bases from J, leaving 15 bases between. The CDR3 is CASNQGLVTEAFF. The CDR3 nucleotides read TGTGCCAGTAACCAGGGGTTGGTCACTGAAGCTTTCTTT.

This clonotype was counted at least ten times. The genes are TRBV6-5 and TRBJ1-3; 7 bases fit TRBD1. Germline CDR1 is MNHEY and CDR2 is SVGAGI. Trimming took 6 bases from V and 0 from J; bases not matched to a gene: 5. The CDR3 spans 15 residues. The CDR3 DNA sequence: TGTGCCAGCAGACCCGGGACAGCCTCTGGAAACACCATATATTTT. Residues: CASRPGTASGNTIYF.

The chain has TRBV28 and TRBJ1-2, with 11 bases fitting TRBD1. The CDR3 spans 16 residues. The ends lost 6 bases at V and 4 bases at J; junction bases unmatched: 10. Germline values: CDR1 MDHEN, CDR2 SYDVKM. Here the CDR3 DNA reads TGTGCCAGCAGGGACCCTGGGACAGGGGGGGGCTATGGCTACACCTTC. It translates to CASRDPGTGGGYGYTF.